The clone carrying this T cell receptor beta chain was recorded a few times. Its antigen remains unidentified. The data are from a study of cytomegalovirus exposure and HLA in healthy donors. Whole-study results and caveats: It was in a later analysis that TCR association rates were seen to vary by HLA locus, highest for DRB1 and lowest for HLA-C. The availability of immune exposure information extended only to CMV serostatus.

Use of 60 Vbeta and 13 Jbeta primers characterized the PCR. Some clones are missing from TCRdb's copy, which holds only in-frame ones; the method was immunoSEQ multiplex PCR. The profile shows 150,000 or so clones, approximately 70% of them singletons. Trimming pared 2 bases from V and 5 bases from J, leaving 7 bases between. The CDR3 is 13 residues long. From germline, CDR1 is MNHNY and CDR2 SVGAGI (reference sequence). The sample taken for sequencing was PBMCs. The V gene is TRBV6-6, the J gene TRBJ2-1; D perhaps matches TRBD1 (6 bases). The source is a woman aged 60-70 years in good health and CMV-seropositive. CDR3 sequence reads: CASSYGTNNEQFF. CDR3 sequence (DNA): TGTGCCAGCAGTTACGGGACAAACAATGAGCAGTTCTTC.